The 19 T cell receptor beta chains presented below share a single source sample, sequenced in a study of shared clonotypes between healthy human individuals. Libraries were prepared by immunoSEQ multiplex PCR; TCRdb keeps only in-frame clonotypes and omits some of them. The repertoire includes roughly 1,500,000 clones, just under 99% of them detected once, and around 0.33% sits in the top ten. Input material: naive CD4+ T cells sorted from blood. As for subset: CD45RA+ positively selected. The receptors originated from a man between 25 and 39 years old in good health.

V is TRBV19 and J is TRBJ2-3; TRBD2 aligns across 10 bases. This CDR3 region has 17 residues. J gave up 5 bases and V 0 bases, and 8 bases lay outside the gene matches. Germline V gene data show CDR1 as LNHDA and CDR2 as SQIVND (reference sequence). The CDR3 coding sequence is TGTGCCAGTAGTATAGAAGCGGGAGGGCCTCACGGAGATACGCAGTATTTT. It codes for CASSIEAGGPHGDTQYF.

The chain employs TRBV19 and TRBJ2-3; D is possibly TRBD1 (6 bases). V lost 3 bases and J lost 1, with 14 bases in between. The CDR3 totals 16 residues. From germline, CDR1 is LNHDA and CDR2 SQIVND (reference sequence). CDR3 bases: TGTGCCAGTAGTATCCGAGGACAGAGGGGCACAGATACGCAGTATTTT. This encodes CASSIRGQRGTDTQYF. The complete variable domain, with remaining parts taken from reference TRBV19 and TRBJ2-3, reads DGGITQSPKYLFRKEGQNVTLSCEQNLNHDAMYWYRQDPGQGLRLIYYSQIVNDFQKGDIAEGYSVSREKKESFPLTVTSAQKNPTAFYLCASSIRGQRGTDTQYFGPGTRLTVL.

The chain has TRBV5-4 and TRBJ2-7; perhaps TRBD1 as D (6 bases). This CDR3 has 13 residues. V lost 7 bases and J 5 bases, leaving 16 bases between the germline ends. Germline loops: CDR1 SGHNT, CDR2 YYREEE (reference sequence). The chain's CDR3 is CASASRGSDEQYF. The CDR3 DNA reads TGTGCCAGCGCAAGCAGGGGCAGCGACGAGCAGTACTTC.

The rearrangement joins TRBV11-2 to TRBJ2-2; no definite D call. Germline values: CDR1 SGHAT, CDR2 FQNNGV. V shed 1 base and J shed 9 bases, with 9 bases lying between them. The CDR3 totals 13 residues. For the CDR3, the DNA is TGTGCCAGCAGCTTAGTCTTCTACCGGGAGCTGTTTTTT. This encodes CASSLVFYRELFF.

The J gene is TRBJ2-2, the V gene TRBV11-3, with a possible D match to TRBD2 (5 bases). CDR3 length equals 16 residues. With 3 bases removed from V and 0 bases from J, the gap between germline ends came to 11 bases. Germline V CDR1 and CDR2: SGHNT, YENEEA. CDR3 nucleotides: TGTGCCAGCAGCTTGAGGCGGGCCCCGAACACCGGGGAGCTGTTTTTT. This translates into CASSLRRAPNTGELFF.

Notes on this clone: This sample also contains other DNA sequences that code for the same CDR3. The V gene is TRBV5-1, the J gene TRBJ2-7, with a tentative D call TRBD2 (6 bases). Germline V gene data show CDR1 as SGHRS and CDR2 as YFSETQ. The CDR3 has 14 residues. Trimming took 1 base from V and 3 from J, leaving 11 bases between them. In DNA, the CDR3 is TGCGCCAGCAGCTTGACGGGAGCGGGCTACGAGCAGTACTTC. This gives the protein CASSLTGAGYEQYF.

The chain employs TRBV7-6 and TRBJ1-1, with D possibly being TRBD1 (5 bases). The CDR3 is made up of 14 amino acids. Trimming removed 1 base at V and 1 base at J, with 7 bases between. The germline V gene has CDR1 SGHVS and CDR2 FNYEAQ. The CDR3 reads CASSLDRSNTEAFF. CDR3 coding DNA: TGTGCCAGCAGCTTAGACAGGTCGAACACTGAAGCTTTCTTT.

This clone was observed once. The genes are TRBV29-1 and TRBJ2-7, with 11 bases that match TRBD2. The CDR3 runs to 14 residues. Germline lookup yields CDR1 SQVTM and CDR2 ANQGSEA. The ends lost 6 bases at V and 3 bases at J; junction bases unmatched: 7. The CDR3 DNA reads TGCAGCGTGATAACGGGACTAGCGGACTACGAGCAGTACTTC. Protein product: CSVITGLADYEQYF.

This clone occurred once. V gene TRBV5-1 combines with J gene TRBJ1-4; D is ambiguous. V dropped 0 bases and J dropped 7 bases, with 10 bases sitting between them. The CDR3 covers 14 residues. Germline values: CDR1 SGHRS, CDR2 YFSETQ. The CDR3 here is CASSLDVVGEKLFF. The CDR3, as DNA: TGCGCCAGCAGCTTGGACGTTGTTGGTGAAAAACTGTTTTTT.

This chain uses TRBV6-5 with TRBJ1-5; D gene uncertain. The germline V gene has CDR1 MNHEY and CDR2 SVGAGI. Trimming shortened V by 2 bases and J by 6 bases, and 5 bases separated the two germline ends. The CDR3 is made up of 12 amino acids. In nucleotides, the CDR3 is TGTGCCAGCAGTTACGCAGGTCAGCCCCAGCATTTT. It codes for CASSYAGQPQHF.

The rearrangement links TRBV18 to TRBJ2-7, with 8 bases lining up with TRBD1. With 5 bases clipped from V and 3 bases from J, the junction kept 3 bases outside the gene matches. CDR3 size: 13 residues. Germline-derived CDR1 and CDR2 are KGHSH and LQKENI. In DNA, the CDR3 is TGTGCCAGCTCAAGCGGACAGGGCTACGAGCAGTACTTC. It encodes CASSSGQGYEQYF.

This chain joins TRBV11-2 and TRBJ2-5; D is unresolved. Germline V gene sequence: CDR1 SGHAT, CDR2 FQNNGV. Trimming removed 2 bases from V and 2 bases from J, with 9 bases in between. The CDR3 loop spans 14 amino acids. The DNA of the CDR3 is TGTGCCAGCAGCTTATGGTTGGTACAAGAGACCCAGTACTTC. This gives the protein CASSLWLVQETQYF.

The gene calls are TRBV7-2 and TRBJ2-3, with unresolved D. The CDR3 extends over 17 amino acids. Germline V lookup: CDR1 SGHTA, CDR2 FQGNSA. V shed 4 bases and J shed 0 bases, with 17 bases lying between them. CDR3 protein: CASSSVTGLTSTDTQYF. The CDR3 bases are TGTGCCAGCAGCTCCGTGACTGGCCTGACTAGCACAGATACGCAGTATTTT.

This rearrangement joins TRBV15 to TRBJ2-7, with 10 positions matching TRBD1. Germline V gene data show CDR1 as LNHNV and CDR2 as YYDKDF (reference sequence). The CDR3 length is 17 residues. Losses at the gene ends were 3 bases for V and 3 bases for J; bases not matched to a gene: 11. CDR3 protein: CATSSRRGQGVVYEQYF. The DNA for the CDR3 is TGTGCCACCAGCAGTCGACGAGGACAGGGGGTTGTCTACGAGCAGTACTTC.

CDR3 amino acids: CASSQTGLAGDTQYF. The DNA of the CDR3 is TGCGCCAGCAGCCAAACCGGACTAGCGGGTGATACGCAGTATTTT. The rearrangement uses TRBV4-1 and TRBJ2-3, with TRBD2 identical over 11 bases. V shed 2 bases, J shed 6 bases, and the junction held 4 bases outside the gene matches. Germline assignment: CDR1 MGHRA and CDR2 YSYEKL. CDR3 size: 15 residues.

The rearrangement joins TRBV5-1 to TRBJ2-3; 10 bases agree with TRBD2. In germline, CDR1 is SGHRS, CDR2 YFSETQ. The CDR3 totals 17 residues. J was trimmed by 4 bases and V by 4 bases; bases with no gene match: 12. CDR3 residues: CASSRDPSGRRADTQYF. The CDR3 nucleotides read TGCGCCAGCAGCCGCGACCCTAGCGGGAGACGCGCAGATACGCAGTATTTT.

This clone has a single count. The rearrangement joins TRBV6-5 to TRBJ2-3; D gene uncertain. In germline, CDR1 is MNHEY, CDR2 SVGAGI. V was shortened by 7 bases and J by 6 bases, with 17 bases between the two germline ends. CDR3 length: 14 residues. The CDR3 reads CASTPSFRSDTQYF. The CDR3 nucleotides are TGTGCCAGCACCCCTTCCTTTCGGTCGGATACGCAGTATTTT.

This chain joins TRBV6-6 and TRBJ2-7; 12 bases line up with TRBD2. The CDR3 sequence is 14 residues long. V dropped 5 bases and J dropped 3; count of bases not matched to a gene: 2. Germline CDR1 is MNHNY and CDR2 is SVGAGI (reference sequence). The CDR3: CASSVTSGSYEQYF. DNA for the CDR3: TGTGCCAGCAGTGTGACTAGCGGGAGCTACGAGCAGTACTTC.

The gene calls are TRBV6-6 and TRBJ2-5; TRBD2 aligns across 13 bases. The CDR3 runs 15 residues. Germline CDR1 MNHNY, CDR2 SVGAGI (reference sequence). V shed 6 bases, J shed 10 bases, and the junction held 11 bases outside the gene matches. The CDR3 here is CASRTDGLAGEGQYF. CDR3 nucleotides: TGTGCCAGCAGAACCGACGGACTAGCGGGAGAGGGCCAGTACTTC.